This TCR beta chain came from a study of post-analysis software for immune sequencing data. About the study: Some patients lacked subtype; others had relapsing-remitting, secondary progressive or progressive-relapsing disease.

This CDR3 spans 14 amino acids. Trimming shortened V by 3 bases and J by 3 bases, and 8 bases separated the two germline ends. Unique molecular identifiers were carried by the TCR beta cDNA libraries. Input amounts of roughly 0.85 to 11 million T cells were used. These gave roughly 0.5 million cDNA molecules, so each molecule approximated one T cell. TCRdb passed the PCR reads through MiXCR, listing each CDR3 protein once. The sample carries approximately 770,000 distinct CDR3 sequences, approximately 44% recorded once. In the case of this clonotype: What it binds is not known.

Study-level results: Comparison with controls showed significantly lower normalized Chao1 diversity in multiple sclerosis patients. Relative to controls, patients had five TRBV segments at higher frequency, with TRBV5-6, TRBV5-1 and TRBV20-1 among these.

V gene TRBV12-3 or TRBV12-4 combines with J gene TRBJ1-4; perhaps TRBD1 as D (5 bases). The source material was blood. This receptor was obtained from a girl aged 5-17 years with multiple sclerosis. CDR3 protein: CASSFQGANEKLFF. CDR3 bases: TGTGCCAGCAGTTTCCAGGGTGCTAATGAAAAACTGTTTTTT.